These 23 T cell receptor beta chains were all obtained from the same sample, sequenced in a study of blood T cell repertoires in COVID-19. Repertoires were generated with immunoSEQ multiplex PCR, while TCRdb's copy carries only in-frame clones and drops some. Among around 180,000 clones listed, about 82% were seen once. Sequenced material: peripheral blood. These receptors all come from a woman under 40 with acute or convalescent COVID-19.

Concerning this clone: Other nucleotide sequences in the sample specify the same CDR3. The CDR3 sequence: CATSRDRGLGEKLFF. The CDR3 coding sequence is TGTGCCACCAGCAGAGACAGGGGGCTAGGTGAAAAACTGTTTTTT. This chain joins TRBV15 and TRBJ1-4; 8 bases line up with TRBD1. Germline CDR1 LNHNV, CDR2 YYDKDF (reference sequence). There are 15 residues in the CDR3. Germline trimming cut 0 bases from V and 7 bases from J; bases unmatched to any gene: 4. Drawing the rest from reference TRBV15 and TRBJ1-4, the complete variable domain is DAMVIQNPRYQVTQFGKPVTLSCSQTLNHNVMYWYQQKSSQAPKLLFHYYDKDFNNEADTPDNFQSRRPNTSFCFLDIRSPGLGDTAMYLCATSRDRGLGEKLFFGSGTQLSVL.

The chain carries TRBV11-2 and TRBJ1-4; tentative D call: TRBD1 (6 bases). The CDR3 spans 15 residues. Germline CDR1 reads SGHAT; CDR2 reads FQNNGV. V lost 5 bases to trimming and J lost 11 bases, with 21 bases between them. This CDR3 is CASSPGAELTKKLFF. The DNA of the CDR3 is TGTGCCAGCAGCCCAGGGGCTGAGTTAACCAAGAAACTGTTTTTT.

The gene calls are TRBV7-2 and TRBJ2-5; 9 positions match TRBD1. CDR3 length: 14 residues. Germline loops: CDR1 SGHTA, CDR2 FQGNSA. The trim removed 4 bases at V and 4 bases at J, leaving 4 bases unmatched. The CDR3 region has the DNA TGTGCCAGCAGCTCGACAGGGGGAGGAGAGACCCAGTACTTC. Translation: CASSSTGGGETQYF. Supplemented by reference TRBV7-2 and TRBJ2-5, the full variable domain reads GAGVSQSPSNKVTEKGKDVELRCDPISGHTALYWYRQSLGQGLEFLIYFQGNSAPDKSGLPSDRFSAERTGGSVSTLTIQRTQQEDSAVYLCASSSTGGGETQYFGPGTRLLVL.

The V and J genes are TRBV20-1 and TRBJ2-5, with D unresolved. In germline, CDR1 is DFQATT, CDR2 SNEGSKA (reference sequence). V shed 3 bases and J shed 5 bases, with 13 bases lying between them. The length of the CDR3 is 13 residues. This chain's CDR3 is CSASSARVETQYF. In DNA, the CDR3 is TGCAGTGCTAGTAGTGCCCGGGTTGAGACCCAGTACTTC.

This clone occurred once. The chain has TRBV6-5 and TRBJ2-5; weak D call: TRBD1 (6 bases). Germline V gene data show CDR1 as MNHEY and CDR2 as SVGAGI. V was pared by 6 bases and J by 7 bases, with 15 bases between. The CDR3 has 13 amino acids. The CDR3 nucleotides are TGTGCCAGCAGCGTTACAGCCAGGGGGACCCAGTACTTC. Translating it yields CASSVTARGTQYF.

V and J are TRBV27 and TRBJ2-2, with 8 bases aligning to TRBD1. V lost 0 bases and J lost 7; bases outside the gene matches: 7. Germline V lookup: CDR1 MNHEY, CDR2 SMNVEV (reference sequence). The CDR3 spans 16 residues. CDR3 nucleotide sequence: TGTGCCAGCAGTTTATCGTGGACAGGGTGGAACGGGGAGCTGTTTTTT. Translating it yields CASSLSWTGWNGELFF.

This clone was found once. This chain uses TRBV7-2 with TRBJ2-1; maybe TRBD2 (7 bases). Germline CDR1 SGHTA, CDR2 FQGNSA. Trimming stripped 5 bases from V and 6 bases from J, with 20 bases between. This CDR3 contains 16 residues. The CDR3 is CASSLKWGGRSNEQFF. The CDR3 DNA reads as TGTGCCAGCAGCCTGAAATGGGGGGGCAGAAGCAATGAGCAGTTCTTC.

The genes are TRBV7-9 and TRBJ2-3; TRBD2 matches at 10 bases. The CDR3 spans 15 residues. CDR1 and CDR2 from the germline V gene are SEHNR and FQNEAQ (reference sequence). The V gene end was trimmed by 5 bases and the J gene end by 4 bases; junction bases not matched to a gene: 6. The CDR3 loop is CASSRKREGPDTQYF. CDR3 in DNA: TGTGCCAGCAGCCGAAAGCGGGAGGGCCCAGATACGCAGTATTTT.

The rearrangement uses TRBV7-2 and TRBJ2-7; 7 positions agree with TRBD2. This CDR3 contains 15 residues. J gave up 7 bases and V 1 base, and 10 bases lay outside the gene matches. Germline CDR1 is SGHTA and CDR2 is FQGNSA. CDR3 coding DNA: TGTGCCAGCAGCTTAGGAGGCGGGAGCCCGTTGGAGCAGTACTTC. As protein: CASSLGGGSPLEQYF.

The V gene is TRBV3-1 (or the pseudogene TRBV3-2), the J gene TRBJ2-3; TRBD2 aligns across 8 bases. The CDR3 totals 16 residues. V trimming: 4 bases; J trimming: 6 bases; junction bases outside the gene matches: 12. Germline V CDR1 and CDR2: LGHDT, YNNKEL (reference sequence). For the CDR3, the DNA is TGTGCCAGCAGCCCGCCTTTAGCGGGACCCGCTGATACGCAGTATTTT. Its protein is CASSPPLAGPADTQYF.

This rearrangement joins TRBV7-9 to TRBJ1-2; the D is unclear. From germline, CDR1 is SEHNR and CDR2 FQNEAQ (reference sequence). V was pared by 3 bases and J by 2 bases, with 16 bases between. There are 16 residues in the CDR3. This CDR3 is CASSFISGDSNYGYTF. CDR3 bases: TGTGCCAGCAGCTTTATTTCGGGAGACTCAAACTATGGCTACACCTTC.

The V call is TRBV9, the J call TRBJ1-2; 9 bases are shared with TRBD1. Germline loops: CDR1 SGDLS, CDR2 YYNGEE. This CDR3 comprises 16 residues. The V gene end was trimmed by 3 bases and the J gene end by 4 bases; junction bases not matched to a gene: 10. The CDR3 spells CASSGDRARTGYGYTF. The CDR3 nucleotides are TGTGCCAGCAGCGGGGACAGGGCGAGGACTGGCTATGGCTACACCTTC.

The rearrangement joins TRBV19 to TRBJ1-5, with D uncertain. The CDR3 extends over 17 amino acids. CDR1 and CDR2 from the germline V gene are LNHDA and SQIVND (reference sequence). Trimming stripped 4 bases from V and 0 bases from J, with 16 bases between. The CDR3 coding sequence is TGTGCCAGTAGTACACAAACACAGAAAGTTAGCAATCAGCCCCAGCATTTT. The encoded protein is CASSTQTQKVSNQPQHF.

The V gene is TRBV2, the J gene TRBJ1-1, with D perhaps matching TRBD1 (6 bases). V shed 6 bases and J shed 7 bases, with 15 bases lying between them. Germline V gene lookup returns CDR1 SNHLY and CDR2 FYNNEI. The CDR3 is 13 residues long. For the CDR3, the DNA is TGTGCCAGCAGGGGGCGGGCAGGGGATGAAGCTTTCTTT. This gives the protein CASRGRAGDEAFF.

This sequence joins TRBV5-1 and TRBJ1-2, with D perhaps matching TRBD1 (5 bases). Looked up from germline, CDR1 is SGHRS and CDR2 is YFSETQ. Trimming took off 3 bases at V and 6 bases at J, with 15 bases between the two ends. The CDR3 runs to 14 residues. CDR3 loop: CASSSWEGNDGYTF. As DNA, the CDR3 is TGCGCCAGCAGCTCCTGGGAGGGGAACGATGGCTACACCTTC.

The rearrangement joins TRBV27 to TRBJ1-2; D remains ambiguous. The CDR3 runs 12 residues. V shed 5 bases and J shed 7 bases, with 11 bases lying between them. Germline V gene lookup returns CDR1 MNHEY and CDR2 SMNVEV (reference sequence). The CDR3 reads CASSPLVGGYTF. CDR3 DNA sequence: TGTGCCAGCAGTCCCCTCGTCGGTGGCTACACCTTC.

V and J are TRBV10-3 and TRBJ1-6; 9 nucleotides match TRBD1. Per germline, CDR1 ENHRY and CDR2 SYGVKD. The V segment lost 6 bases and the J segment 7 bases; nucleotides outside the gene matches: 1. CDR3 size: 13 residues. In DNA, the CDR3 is TGTGCCATCAGGGGACAGGGCAATTCACCCCTCCACTTT. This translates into CAIRGQGNSPLHF.

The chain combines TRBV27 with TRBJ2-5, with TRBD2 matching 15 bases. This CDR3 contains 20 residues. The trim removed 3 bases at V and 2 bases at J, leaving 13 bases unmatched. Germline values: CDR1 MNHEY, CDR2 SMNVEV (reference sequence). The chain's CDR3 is CASSFRVPGLAGGPQETQYF. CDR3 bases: TGTGCCAGCAGTTTCAGGGTACCGGGACTAGCGGGGGGACCTCAAGAGACCCAGTACTTC.

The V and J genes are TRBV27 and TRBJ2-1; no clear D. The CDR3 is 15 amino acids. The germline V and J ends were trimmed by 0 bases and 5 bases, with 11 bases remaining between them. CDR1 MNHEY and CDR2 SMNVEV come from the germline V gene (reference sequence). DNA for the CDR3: TGTGCCAGCAGTTTATCTTACTTAGCAAACAATGAGCAGTTCTTC. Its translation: CASSLSYLANNEQFF.

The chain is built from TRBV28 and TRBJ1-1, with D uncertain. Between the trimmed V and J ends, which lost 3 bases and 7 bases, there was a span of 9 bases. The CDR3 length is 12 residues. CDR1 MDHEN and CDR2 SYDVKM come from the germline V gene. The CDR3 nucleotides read TGTGCCAGCAGTTTTCCGGGATATGAAGCTTTCTTT. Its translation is CASSFPGYEAFF.

CDR3 amino acids: CASSLRTPEGPQHF. The CDR3, as DNA: TGTGCCAGCAGCTTACGGACCCCGGAGGGGCCCCAGCATTTT. The chain links TRBV7-8 to TRBJ1-5; no definite D call. CDR1 and CDR2 (germline): SGHVS, FQNEAQ. V was clipped by 2 bases and J by 9 bases, with 14 bases between them. CDR3 size: 14 residues.

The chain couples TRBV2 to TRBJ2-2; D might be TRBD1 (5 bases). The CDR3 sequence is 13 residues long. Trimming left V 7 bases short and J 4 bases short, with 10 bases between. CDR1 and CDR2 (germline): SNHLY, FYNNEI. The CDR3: CASTIDSTGELFF. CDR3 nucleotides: TGTGCCAGCACGATTGACAGCACCGGGGAGCTGTTTTTT.

The CDR3 region is CASSAVGRTEAFF. The DNA for the CDR3 is TGCGCCAGCAGTGCTGTTGGGAGGACTGAAGCTTTCTTT. This chain connects TRBV10-1 to TRBJ1-1; no firm D call. This CDR3 has 13 residues. Germline V gene data show CDR1 as WNHNN and CDR2 as SYGVQD (reference sequence). V dropped 4 bases and J dropped 5 bases, with 11 bases sitting between them.